Listed below are T cell receptor beta chains from one sample, sequenced in a study of blood T cell repertoires in COVID-19. Libraries were prepared by immunoSEQ multiplex PCR; TCRdb keeps only in-frame clonotypes and omits some of them. The sample shows some 460,000 clones, about 89% of them seen only once. The sample was peripheral blood. These TCRs come from a woman aged 25 to 45 with acute or convalescent COVID-19. CDR3s leave out the opening cysteine and the closing phenylalanine or tryptophan. The order of the fields is V gene, D gene, CDR3 protein. D genes are given only for firm matches.

V gene: TRBV5-4
D gene: TRBD1
CDR3 protein: ASSLTNRGAEGYT

V gene: TRBV21-1
D gene: .
CDR3 protein: ASSKERDPGPKEGYNEQF

V gene: TRBV28
D gene: TRBD2
CDR3 protein: ASSFVGLAPQGDEQF

V gene: TRBV3-1/TRBV3-2
D gene: .
CDR3 protein: ASSQREKNIQY

V gene: TRBV5-6
D gene: .
CDR3 protein: ASSLGGLRNQPQH

V gene: TRBV5-1
D gene: TRBD1
CDR3 protein: ASSHVPTGTGIIYEQY

V gene: TRBV24-1
D gene: TRBD1
CDR3 protein: ATSRDRSY

V gene: TRBV24-1
D gene: TRBD1
CDR3 protein: ATSGQGARGYT

V gene: TRBV11-2
D gene: .
CDR3 protein: ASSPLGPGIDIQY

V gene: TRBV7-9
D gene: .
CDR3 protein: AAGRPGNTIY

V gene: TRBV30
D gene: .
CDR3 protein: AWSTMAGANVLT

V gene: TRBV7-8
D gene: TRBD1
CDR3 protein: ASSSPGTALYEQY

V gene: TRBV6-6
D gene: .
CDR3 protein: ASSYSTSTDTQY

V gene: TRBV24-1
D gene: .
CDR3 protein: ATSETGIDQPQH

V gene: TRBV6-4
D gene: TRBD1
CDR3 protein: ASTGQGSFIGKSNQPQH

V gene: TRBV18
D gene: TRBD1
CDR3 protein: ASSVYRGQRSYNEQF

V gene: TRBV19
D gene: TRBD1
CDR3 protein: ASSVDRGSPDEQY

V gene: TRBV19
D gene: .
CDR3 protein: ASSLGTSSYGYT

V gene: TRBV7-9
D gene: TRBD2
CDR3 protein: ASSPHPPGGQSEQF

V gene: TRBV9
D gene: TRBD1
CDR3 protein: ASRPFGQAILNTEAF

V gene: TRBV2
D gene: TRBD1
CDR3 protein: ASRHRGPEAF

V gene: TRBV13
D gene: .
CDR3 protein: ASSLLEYNEQF

V gene: TRBV4-1
D gene: .
CDR3 protein: ASSQDVGGTYSNQPQH

V gene: TRBV28
D gene: .
CDR3 protein: ASVRALKETQY

V gene: TRBV18
D gene: .
CDR3 protein: ASTGYHNEQF

V gene: TRBV7-9
D gene: .
CDR3 protein: ASRRQGGTGELF

V gene: TRBV6-1
D gene: .
CDR3 protein: ASSLSRNTEAF

V gene: TRBV7-2
D gene: .
CDR3 protein: ASSLEVRYYEQY

V gene: TRBV14
D gene: .
CDR3 protein: ASSQDATRNEQF

V gene: TRBV7-9
D gene: TRBD2
CDR3 protein: ASERGTGNIQY

V gene: TRBV15
D gene: .
CDR3 protein: ATSTQGSLRETQY

V gene: TRBV5-1
D gene: TRBD1
CDR3 protein: ASSSYRGYEQF